This T cell receptor beta chain was sequenced in a study of Tregs in tolerant kidney transplant recipients. Findings of the study overall: Few patients were studied, so findings need validation in larger groups.

CD4+CD25+CD127- Tregs, CD4+CD25- non-Tregs, CD4 and CD8 cells were sorted. To note about this clone: Its target is not known.

Profiling relied on immunoSEQ multiplex PCR, and the TCRdb table lists in-frame clones only, not all of them. The sample yields 68,000 or so clones, 84% seen once. With 3 bases clipped from V and 0 bases from J, the junction kept 11 bases outside the gene matches. Germline assignment: CDR1 SEHNR and CDR2 FQNEAQ (reference sequence). The CDR3 spans 18 residues. This chain links TRBV7-9 with TRBJ1-1, with 9 bases matching TRBD1. The sequenced sample consisted of CD4+ T cells from blood. This receptor was obtained from a human donor in good health. This CDR3 reads CASSLGTGGSLMNTEAFF. In DNA form, the CDR3 reads TGTGCCAGCAGCTTGGGCACAGGGGGCAGTTTGATGAACACTGAAGCTTTCTTT.